One and the same sample provided the 27 T cell receptor beta chains below, sequenced in a study of blood T cell repertoires in COVID-19. Produced via immunoSEQ multiplex PCR; TCRdb's table is partial and in-frame only. The table shows about 300,000 clones, with around nine tenths occurring only once. The sequenced material came from PBMCs or T cells enriched from blood (not recorded which). These receptors all stem from a middle-aged woman who had recovered from COVID-19.

This chain connects TRBV15 to TRBJ2-7; 11 bases align to TRBD2. The CDR3 is 20 residues long. J lost 1 base, V lost 0 bases, and 14 bases had no gene match. Germline values: CDR1 LNHNV, CDR2 YYDKDF (reference sequence). CDR3 region: CATSRDLYAWGTSGSYEQYF. CDR3 DNA: TGTGCCACCAGCAGAGATCTATACGCTTGGGGGACTAGCGGTTCCTACGAGCAGTACTTC.

This rearrangement joins TRBV11-2 to TRBJ2-2; 11 nucleotides line up with TRBD2. V lost 4 bases and J lost 6; bases outside the gene matches: 13. The CDR3 totals 18 residues. Looked up from germline, CDR1 is SGHAT and CDR2 is FQNNGV. DNA of the CDR3: TGTGCCAGCAGCTATAGCCGAACACTAGCGGGGGAGGCCGGGGAGCTGTTTTTT. Translated, it gives CASSYSRTLAGEAGELFF.

The gene calls are TRBV6-5 and TRBJ2-7, with TRBD1 matching 9 bases. CDR1 is MNHEY, CDR2 SVGAGI, per germline. This CDR3 comprises 16 residues. V lost 4 bases and J lost 6; bases outside the gene matches: 13. The CDR3 region has the DNA TGTGCCAGCAGTTTACGAAATACCGGGACAGGGAGCGAGCAGTACTTC. Translating gives CASSLRNTGTGSEQYF.

The chain is built from TRBV2 and TRBJ2-3, with TRBD2 matching over 7 bases. Looked up from germline, CDR1 is SNHLY and CDR2 is FYNNEI. Trimming removed 4 bases from V and 5 bases from J; junction bases left unmatched: 9. This CDR3 comprises 15 residues. The CDR3 DNA sequence: TGTGCCAGCAGTGCTCGGACTAGTAGAGTAGATACGCAGTATTTT. This sequence encodes CASSARTSRVDTQYF.

This rearrangement joins TRBV27 to TRBJ1-2, with D tentatively TRBD1 (5 bases). The CDR3 spans 13 residues. Trimming removed 3 bases from V and 7 bases from J, with 12 bases in between. Germline CDR1 is MNHEY and CDR2 is SMNVEV (reference sequence). In DNA form, the CDR3 reads TGTGCCAGCAGTTTGGGAGGGGCTAGTGGCTACACCTTC. Its translation is CASSLGGASGYTF.

This clone has more than one count but fewer than ten. V is TRBV10-1 and J is TRBJ2-1; 11 bases map to TRBD2. This CDR3 contains 16 residues. J gave up 8 bases and V 2 bases, and 8 bases lay outside the gene matches. From germline, CDR1 is WNHNN and CDR2 SYGVQD (reference sequence). Here the CDR3 DNA reads TGCGCCAGCAGTGAGATAGCGGGGGGGCCCGAGGATGAGCAGTTCTTC. Translation: CASSEIAGGPEDEQFF.

This clone has just one count. This chain links TRBV7-9 with TRBJ2-2; tentative D call: TRBD1 (6 bases). Germline V lookup: CDR1 SEHNR, CDR2 FQNEAQ (reference sequence). The germline V and J ends were trimmed by 2 bases and 9 bases, with 7 bases remaining between them. CDR3 length: 12 amino acids. In nucleotides, the CDR3 is TGTGCCAGCAGCTTACAGGGGAGGGAGCTGTTTTTT. Protein product: CASSLQGRELFF.

The chain joins TRBV6-5 to TRBJ1-1; D remains ambiguous. Germline assignment: CDR1 MNHEY and CDR2 SVGAGI. V shed 6 bases and J shed 2 bases, with 10 bases lying between them. The CDR3 is made up of 13 amino acids. The CDR3 DNA is TGTGCCAGCAGCCGCACAAGAAACACTGAAGCTTTCTTT. It is translated as CASSRTRNTEAFF.

DNA of the CDR3: TGCGCCAGCAGCCGTGGGACTAGCGGTACAGATACGCAGTATTTT. Translation: CASSRGTSGTDTQYF. The chain couples TRBV5-1 to TRBJ2-3, with 11 positions matching TRBD2. The germline V gene has CDR1 SGHRS and CDR2 YFSETQ. The CDR3 covers 15 residues. V dropped 4 bases and J dropped 3; count of bases not matched to a gene: 4.

This clone was counted between two and nine times. J is TRBJ1-2 and V is TRBV12-3 or TRBV12-4; 7 nucleotides align to TRBD1. With 6 bases clipped from V and 4 bases from J, the junction kept 5 bases outside the gene matches. The CDR3 runs to 13 residues. CDR3 loop: CASSQDRVYGYTF. In DNA form, the CDR3 reads TGTGCCAGCAGCCAAGACAGGGTCTATGGCTACACCTTC.

This clone was observed a handful of times. The chain links TRBV7-9 to TRBJ2-1; maybe TRBD2 (5 bases). V lost 2 bases and J 4 bases, leaving 9 bases between the germline ends. Germline lookup yields CDR1 SEHNR and CDR2 FQNEAQ (reference sequence). This CDR3 is built from 14 residues. Written as DNA, the CDR3 is TGTGCCAGCAGCTTATTAACGGGATACAATGAGCAGTTCTTC. Its translation is CASSLLTGYNEQFF.

This chain joins TRBV30 and TRBJ1-4; D may be TRBD1 (5 bases). The length of the CDR3 is 14 residues. Germline V gene lookup returns CDR1 GTSNPN and CDR2 SVGIG (reference sequence). Trimming removed 0 bases at V and 6 bases at J, with 11 bases between. The CDR3 bases are TGTGCCTGGAGTGTGGGGGGGAGTGATGAAAAACTGTTTTTT. Translating it yields CAWSVGGSDEKLFF.

The chain joins TRBV5-1 to TRBJ2-1, with D maybe TRBD1 (5 bases). Germline CDR1 SGHRS, CDR2 YFSETQ. This CDR3 has 16 amino acids. V was pared by 0 bases and J by 0 bases, with 10 bases between. The CDR3 region has the DNA TGCGCCAGCAGCTTGGTCCAGGGCCTCTCCTACAATGAGCAGTTCTTC. The encoded protein is CASSLVQGLSYNEQFF. The full variable domain, completed using reference TRBV5-1 and TRBJ2-1, is KAGVTQTPRYLIKTRGQQVTLSCSPISGHRSVSWYQQTPGQGLQFLFEYFSETQRNKGNFPGRFSGRQFSNSRSEMNVSTLELGDSALYLCASSLVQGLSYNEQFFGPGTRLTVL.

In the case of this clone: The DNA is left out, because the CDR3 cannot be placed on it with certainty; the CDR3 is given as TCRdb lists it. The gene calls are TRBV11-3 and TRBJ2-1; the tabulated D call, TRBD2, remains unverified against the DNA. CDR1 is SGHNT and CDR2 is YENEEA in the germline V gene. The CDR3 comprises 15 residues, both ends counted. CDR3 in amino acids: CASSTSRAGPNEQFF.

The genes are TRBV5-8 and TRBJ2-7; 10 bases align to TRBD2. This CDR3 has 18 residues. J lost 0 bases, V lost 0 bases, and 9 bases had no gene match. The germline CDR1 and CDR2 sequences are SGHTS and YDEGEE. The CDR3 sequence: CASSLGFGGLANSYEQYF. The CDR3 coding sequence is TGTGCCAGCAGCTTGGGTTTCGGGGGACTAGCGAACTCCTACGAGCAGTACTTC.

The V call is TRBV6-2 or TRBV6-3, the J call TRBJ1-5; 7 positions agree with TRBD1. The germline V gene has CDR1 MNHEY and CDR2 SVGEGT. CDR3 length equals 15 residues. J was trimmed by 9 bases and V by 5 bases; bases with no gene match: 13. As DNA, the CDR3 is TGTGCCAGCAGTCAAACAGGGACAGCCTATCCGCCCCAGCATTTT. As protein: CASSQTGTAYPPQHF.

This chain joins TRBV4-3 and TRBJ2-7, with TRBD2 matching over 7 bases. The CDR3 has 16 residues. The V gene end was trimmed by 0 bases and the J gene end by 6 bases; junction bases not matched to a gene: 11. Germline V gene data show CDR1 as LGHNA and CDR2 as YSLEER. CDR3 loop: CASSQESGGVKGEQYF. CDR3 nucleotide sequence: TGCGCCAGCAGCCAAGAATCGGGGGGAGTGAAGGGCGAGCAGTACTTC.

The chain couples TRBV3-1 (or the pseudogene TRBV3-2) to TRBJ1-5; TRBD1 aligns across 8 bases. This CDR3 is built from 14 residues. Per the germline V gene, CDR1 is LGHDT and CDR2 is YNNKEL (reference sequence). V shed 5 bases, J shed 4 bases, and the junction held 4 bases outside the gene matches. In DNA, the CDR3 is TGTGCCAGCAGCGGCAGGGGGCAGAATCAGCCCCAGCATTTT. Its translation: CASSGRGQNQPQHF.

V and J are TRBV7-8 and TRBJ2-5, with TRBD2 matching 12 bases. The V segment lost 8 bases and the J segment 2 bases; nucleotides outside the gene matches: 12. The CDR3 runs 17 residues. In germline, CDR1 is SGHVS, CDR2 FQNEAQ. The DNA for the CDR3 is TGTGCCAGCGGGAAAAGACTAGCGGGAGAGATGCAAGAGACCCAGTACTTC. Protein sequence: CASGKRLAGEMQETQYF.

The chain has TRBV19 and TRBJ2-2, with TRBD2 matching 12 bases. This CDR3 has 17 amino acids. Per germline, CDR1 LNHDA and CDR2 SQIVND (reference sequence). Trimming cost V 1 base and J 1 base; bases outside gene matches: 1. CDR3 DNA: TGTGCCAGTAGTATAGGGGGACTAGCGGGGAACACCGGGGAGCTGTTTTTT. It is translated as CASSIGGLAGNTGELFF.

Notes on this clone: The same CDR3 is also encoded by other DNA sequences in this sample. This chain joins TRBV7-9 and TRBJ2-7, with 9 bases that match TRBD1. Germline values: CDR1 SEHNR, CDR2 FQNEAQ (reference sequence). The trim removed 4 bases at V and 6 bases at J, leaving 7 bases unmatched. The length of the CDR3 is 14 residues. The CDR3 protein is CASSSPGQGVEQYF. CDR3 sequence (DNA): TGTGCCAGCAGCTCCCCGGGACAGGGTGTCGAGCAGTACTTC.

The chain couples TRBV6-5 to TRBJ2-7, with 11 positions matching TRBD2. V lost 7 bases to trimming and J lost 0 bases; unmatched junction nucleotides: 5. The germline V gene has CDR1 MNHEY and CDR2 SVGAGI. This CDR3 region has 15 residues. The CDR3 nucleotides read TGTGCCAGCAAAGTTGGGACTAGCGGCTCCTACGAGCAGTACTTC. Its protein product is CASKVGTSGSYEQYF.

This clone has a single count. The chain is built from TRBV4-1 and TRBJ2-1; maybe TRBD1 (5 bases). The germline V gene encodes CDR1 MGHRA and CDR2 YSYEKL. This CDR3 has 13 amino acids. V was pared by 0 bases and J by 15 bases, with 15 bases between. CDR3 region: CASSQDRALPRFF. In nucleotides, the CDR3 is TGCGCCAGCAGCCAAGACAGGGCCCTACCAAGGTTCTTC.

This clone occurred many times. This chain uses TRBV30 with TRBJ1-2; TRBD1 aligns across 7 bases. The CDR3 extends over 14 amino acids. The germline gives CDR1 GTSNPN, CDR2 SVGIG (reference sequence). Trimming cost V 1 base and J 5 bases; bases outside gene matches: 7. CDR3 in DNA: TGTGCCTGGAGTGGGACAGGCAGTCGGTATGGCTACACCTTC. Amino acid sequence: CAWSGTGSRYGYTF.

This clone has just one count. The chain uses TRBV10-3 and TRBJ1-1, with TRBD1 identical over 7 bases. The trim removed 6 bases at V and 0 bases at J, leaving 4 bases unmatched. Germline CDR1 reads ENHRY; CDR2 reads SYGVKD. The CDR3 runs to 14 residues. The CDR3 region is CAIRGGQVNTEAFF. The CDR3 coding sequence is TGTGCCATCAGGGGAGGACAGGTGAACACTGAAGCTTTCTTT.

The gene calls are TRBV3-1 (or the pseudogene TRBV3-2) and TRBJ2-2; 11 bases map to TRBD2. After removal of 1 base from V and 5 bases from J, the junction contained 6 bases not matched to a gene. This CDR3 region has 17 residues. Germline V lookup: CDR1 LGHDT, CDR2 YNNKEL (reference sequence). This CDR3 is CASSQVLAGDWTGELFF. In DNA form, the CDR3 reads TGTGCCAGCAGCCAAGTACTAGCGGGGGATTGGACCGGGGAGCTGTTTTTT.

V is TRBV5-1 and J is TRBJ2-1; D might be TRBD2 (5 bases). The CDR3 runs 16 residues. V was clipped by 7 bases and J by 4 bases, with 21 bases between them. Germline V lookup: CDR1 SGHRS, CDR2 YFSETQ. The CDR3 sequence is CASAGFSSSIYNEQFF. The CDR3 DNA follows: TGCGCCAGCGCCGGATTCTCTAGCTCAATATACAATGAGCAGTTCTTC.